The 29 T cell receptor beta chains listed next were all sequenced from one sample in a study of PD-1 blockade in classical Hodgkin lymphoma. The patients all showed relapse after autologous stem cell transplantation, while their brentuximab vedotin exposure varied. The table came from immunoSEQ multiplex PCR; TCRdb's copy has only in-frame clones and leaves some out. Altogether tens of thousands of clones are present, 89% being singletons, with the ten largest covering less than 25%. The specimen comprised peripheral blood mononuclear cells (PBMCs), sampled at baseline. These receptors were taken from a human donor with classical Hodgkin lymphoma.

In its sample, this clone was seen once. The CDR3 protein is CASSYLGREWEQYF. CDR3 coding DNA: TGTGCCAGCAGTTACTTGGGACGAGAATGGGAGCAGTACTTC. The J gene is TRBJ2-7, the V gene TRBV6-5, with D possibly called TRBD1 or TRBD2 (5 bases each). CDR3 length equals 14 residues. Trimming removed 1 base at V and 7 bases at J, with 14 bases between. Germline CDR1 is MNHEY and CDR2 is SVGAGI.

The V call is TRBV7-2, the J call TRBJ2-3; D is unclear. The CDR3 sequence is 12 residues long. The germline V gene has CDR1 SGHTA and CDR2 FQGNSA. Trimming cost V 4 bases and J 4 bases, with 6 bases left between them. The CDR3 protein is CASSSSPDTQYF. CDR3 nucleotide sequence: TGTGCCAGCAGCTCAAGCCCAGATACGCAGTATTTT. The entire variable domain, with the rest obtained from reference TRBV7-2 and TRBJ2-3, is as follows: GAGVSQSPSNKVTEKGKDVELRCDPISGHTALYWYRQSLGQGLEFLIYFQGNSAPDKSGLPSDRFSAERTGGSVSTLTIQRTQQEDSAVYLCASSSSPDTQYFGPGTRLTVL.

V gene TRBV5-6 combines with J gene TRBJ1-1; maybe TRBD1 (5 bases). The CDR3 length is 14 residues. V dropped 3 bases and J dropped 4 bases, with 13 bases sitting between them. Looked up from germline, CDR1 is SGHDT and CDR2 is YYEEEE. In DNA form, the CDR3 reads TGTGCCAGCAGCTGGCGGGGCGGGGGCACTGAAGCTTTCTTT. This translates into CASSWRGGGTEAFF.

This chain links TRBV30 with TRBJ2-1; D perhaps matches TRBD1 (5 bases). The germline V gene encodes CDR1 GTSNPN and CDR2 SVGIG (reference sequence). V shed 3 bases and J shed 5 bases, with 8 bases lying between them. This CDR3 has 12 residues. The CDR3 spells CAWSGHHNEQFF. CDR3 DNA sequence: TGTGCCTGGAGCGGACATCACAATGAGCAGTTCTTC.

The chain uses TRBV7-9 and TRBJ1-2; the D gene is possibly TRBD1 (5 bases). The CDR3 spans 17 residues. V was shortened by 5 bases and J by 4 bases, with 23 bases between the two germline ends. The germline V gene has CDR1 SEHNR and CDR2 FQNEAQ (reference sequence). Here the CDR3 DNA reads TGTGCCAGCAGCGCAGTCGGGGGTAGGGAGATCGTCTATGGCTACACCTTC. Residues: CASSAVGGREIVYGYTF.

V and J are TRBV30 and TRBJ1-3; D is undetermined. V was clipped by 5 bases and J by 0 bases, with 11 bases between them. CDR1 GTSNPN and CDR2 SVGIG come from the germline V gene (reference sequence). The CDR3 extends over 14 amino acids. CDR3: CAWQPGFSGNTIYF. The DNA of the CDR3 is TGTGCCTGGCAGCCAGGCTTCTCTGGAAACACCATATATTTT.

This clone was seen only once. The V and J genes are TRBV14 and TRBJ2-7; D is unclear. Germline lookup yields CDR1 SGHDN and CDR2 FVKESK. The CDR3 length is 11 residues. Between the trimmed V and J ends, which lost 1 base and 4 bases, there was a span of 2 bases. The chain's CDR3 is CASSQVYEQYF. In DNA, the CDR3 is TGTGCCAGCAGCCAAGTATACGAGCAGTACTTC.

The CDR3: CATRTGHGYTF. DNA of the CDR3: TGTGCCACCCGGACCGGTCATGGCTACACCTTC. The chain joins TRBV28 to TRBJ1-2; D is uncertain. Looked up from germline, CDR1 is MDHEN and CDR2 is SYDVKM. The CDR3 consists of 11 residues. Trimming stripped 10 bases from V and 6 bases from J, with 12 bases between.

V and J are TRBV2 and TRBJ1-4, with a weak D call TRBD1 (5 bases). In germline, CDR1 is SNHLY, CDR2 FYNNEI. There are 15 residues in the CDR3. V lost 1 base to trimming and J lost 13 bases, with 19 bases between them. The CDR3 reads CASSEVGTGGRGLFF. The DNA for the CDR3 is TGTGCCAGCAGTGAAGTCGGAACAGGTGGCCGGGGACTGTTTTTT.

This clone was detected once. This chain connects TRBV11-2 to TRBJ1-1, with D tentatively TRBD1 (5 bases). The CDR3 sequence is 15 residues long. V dropped 0 bases and J dropped 1 base, with 9 bases sitting between them. The V gene's germline CDR1 is SGHAT and CDR2 FQNNGV. The CDR3 spells CASSLDPGPNTEAFF. As DNA, the CDR3 is TGTGCCAGCAGCTTAGATCCAGGGCCGAACACTGAAGCTTTCTTT.

The chain links TRBV4-1 to TRBJ1-5; a weak D match, TRBD1 (5 bases). Trimming cost V 1 base and J 6 bases, with 10 bases left between them. There are 14 residues in the CDR3. Germline V gives CDR1 MGHRA, CDR2 YSYEKL. The CDR3 loop is CASSQVLGGQPQHF. CDR3 coding DNA: TGCGCCAGCAGCCAAGTCCTGGGGGGTCAGCCCCAGCATTTT.

The V and J genes are TRBV19 and TRBJ2-7; D possibly corresponds to TRBD2 (5 bases). V was trimmed by 4 bases and J by 5 bases, leaving 24 bases between them. Germline assignment: CDR1 LNHDA and CDR2 SQIVND (reference sequence). CDR3 length: 17 residues. The CDR3 is CASSRHQATIPLDEQYF. As DNA, the CDR3 is TGTGCCAGTAGTAGACACCAGGCGACTATTCCTCTCGACGAGCAGTACTTC.

The J gene is TRBJ1-1, the V gene TRBV5-4; no definite D call. Germline assignment: CDR1 SGHNT and CDR2 YYREEE (reference sequence). The germline V and J ends were trimmed by 2 bases and 1 base, with 9 bases remaining between them. The CDR3 runs to 14 residues. The CDR3 spells CASSFDATNTEAFF. DNA for the CDR3: TGTGCCAGCAGCTTTGATGCTACGAACACTGAAGCTTTCTTT.

This clone was seen only a few times. This chain connects TRBV7-9 to TRBJ1-2, with 7 bases matching TRBD1. V shed 2 bases, J shed 3 bases, and the junction held 6 bases outside the gene matches. The CDR3 is 15 residues long. CDR1 is SEHNR and CDR2 is FQNEAQ in the germline V gene (reference sequence). CDR3 in amino acids: CASSLNRGGDYGYTF. The CDR3 DNA reads TGTGCCAGCAGCTTAAACAGGGGAGGCGACTATGGCTACACCTTC.

V gene TRBV19 combines with J gene TRBJ1-2; a possible D gene is TRBD1 (5 bases). This CDR3 has 13 residues. V lost 11 bases to trimming and J lost 0 bases, with 13 bases between them. Germline V gives CDR1 LNHDA, CDR2 SQIVND (reference sequence). The CDR3 bases are TGTGCCGTGAGCCTGACAGCTAACTATGGCTACACCTTC. Protein sequence: CAVSLTANYGYTF.

CDR3 in amino acids: CASSLRGRALSEQYF. The CDR3 region has the DNA TGTGCCAGCAGTCTAAGGGGGAGGGCCCTATCCGAGCAGTACTTC. The chain combines TRBV27 with TRBJ2-7; D may be TRBD2 (7 bases). Germline-derived CDR1 and CDR2 are MNHEY and SMNVEV (reference sequence). V gave up 5 bases and J gave up 6 bases, with 20 bases separating them. This CDR3 has 15 residues.

The rearrangement joins TRBV6-6 to TRBJ2-3; no clear D gene. The V gene lost 2 bases and the J gene lost 5 bases, with 5 bases spanning the gap. The CDR3 has 12 amino acids. The germline gives CDR1 MNHNY, CDR2 SVGAGI (reference sequence). The chain's CDR3 is CASSYNRDTQYF. The CDR3 bases are TGTGCCAGCAGTTACAATAGAGATACGCAGTATTTT.

The V call is TRBV7-9, the J call TRBJ1-4, with D unresolved. CDR3 size: 16 residues. Germline V lookup: CDR1 SEHNR, CDR2 FQNEAQ (reference sequence). V gave up 8 bases and J gave up 4 bases, with 20 bases separating them. The CDR3 sequence: CASQTGAGLNNEKLFF. The CDR3 DNA follows: TGTGCCAGCCAAACCGGAGCGGGGTTAAATAATGAAAAACTGTTTTTT.

The J gene is TRBJ2-7, the V gene TRBV28; no definite D call. The CDR3 covers 14 residues. Trimming shortened V by 2 bases and J by 2 bases, and 10 bases separated the two germline ends. From germline, CDR1 is MDHEN and CDR2 SYDVKM. In DNA, the CDR3 is TGTGCCAGCAGTTTAACCTTATCAACCTACGAGCAGTACTTC. As protein: CASSLTLSTYEQYF. Drawing the rest from reference TRBV28 and TRBJ2-7, the complete variable domain is DVKVTQSSRYLVKRTGEKVFLECVQDMDHENMFWYRQDPGLGLRLIYFSYDVKMKEKGDIPEGYSVSREKKERFSLILESASTNQTSMYLCASSLTLSTYEQYFGPGTRLTVT.

The genes are TRBV2 and TRBJ2-7; D is possibly TRBD1 (6 bases). The V and J ends lost 4 bases and 3 bases respectively, with 13 bases between them. CDR1 SNHLY and CDR2 FYNNEI come from the germline V gene. This CDR3 has 14 residues. The CDR3 coding sequence is TGTGCCAGCAGTGGGGGGACATCCCTCTACGAGCAGTACTTC. It yields the protein CASSGGTSLYEQYF.

J is TRBJ2-5 and V is TRBV11-3; 14 bases are a match to TRBD2. Germline loops: CDR1 SGHNT, CDR2 YENEEA. The CDR3 totals 15 residues. V shed 5 bases and J 4 bases; nucleotides not matched to a gene: 3. This CDR3 is CASSQGLAGGETQYF. The CDR3 coding sequence is TGTGCCAGCAGCCAAGGACTAGCGGGAGGAGAGACCCAGTACTTC.

The chain employs TRBV28 and TRBJ2-7, with unresolved D. V was trimmed by 2 bases and J by 2 bases, leaving 7 bases between them. Germline loops: CDR1 MDHEN, CDR2 SYDVKM. There are 13 residues in the CDR3. This chain's CDR3 is CASSLEAPYEQYF. CDR3 DNA: TGTGCCAGCAGTTTAGAGGCCCCCTACGAGCAGTACTTC. Drawing the rest from reference TRBV28 and TRBJ2-7, the complete variable domain is DVKVTQSSRYLVKRTGEKVFLECVQDMDHENMFWYRQDPGLGLRLIYFSYDVKMKEKGDIPEGYSVSREKKERFSLILESASTNQTSMYLCASSLEAPYEQYFGPGTRLTVT.

This chain uses TRBV13 with TRBJ2-6, with D possibly being TRBD2 (5 bases). This CDR3 comprises 16 residues. The germline CDR1 and CDR2 sequences are PRHDT and FYEKMQ (reference sequence). V was shortened by 5 bases and J by 1 base, with 12 bases between the two germline ends. The CDR3 sequence: CASSVTSDSGANVLTF. In DNA, the CDR3 is TGTGCCAGCAGCGTAACTAGTGATTCTGGGGCCAACGTCCTGACTTTC.

The chain joins TRBV6-5 to TRBJ2-7; D gene uncertain. Trimming shortened V by 7 bases and J by 2 bases, and 6 bases separated the two germline ends. In germline, CDR1 is MNHEY, CDR2 SVGAGI. This CDR3 contains 11 residues. In DNA form, the CDR3 reads TGTGCCAGCAAAGACCCCTACGAGCAGTACTTC. Translation gives CASKDPYEQYF.

This sequence joins TRBV28 and TRBJ2-7; 15 bases map to TRBD2. V gave up 3 bases and J gave up 4 bases; unmatched junction bases: 4. CDR1 MDHEN and CDR2 SYDVKM come from the germline V gene. The CDR3 loop spans 16 amino acids. The CDR3 spells CASSFPGTSGRYEQYF. In DNA form, the CDR3 reads TGTGCCAGCAGTTTCCCGGGGACTAGCGGGAGGTACGAGCAGTACTTC.

The chain links TRBV19 to TRBJ1-1, with a possible D match to TRBD1 (6 bases). Trimming shortened V by 7 bases and J by 6 bases, and 18 bases separated the two germline ends. Germline CDR1 and CDR2: LNHDA and SQIVND (reference sequence). The CDR3 consists of 14 residues. The CDR3 region is CASTGTRGRPEAFF. In DNA, the CDR3 is TGTGCCAGTACTGGGACACGCGGGAGGCCTGAAGCTTTCTTT.

The chain employs TRBV2 and TRBJ2-7; TRBD2 is a possible D gene (7 bases). V lost 6 bases to trimming and J lost 0 bases, with 18 bases between them. From germline, CDR1 is SNHLY and CDR2 FYNNEI. This CDR3 has 16 amino acids. CDR3 DNA: TGTGCCAGCAGCCTGGTGGGGGGGCTTAGCTCCTACGAGCAGTACTTC. It codes for CASSLVGGLSSYEQYF.

The chain recombines TRBV6-5 with TRBJ2-1; possible D gene TRBD1, 5 bases. Between the trimmed V and J ends, which lost 0 bases and 1 base, there was a span of 10 bases. This CDR3 spans 16 amino acids. Germline CDR1 and CDR2: MNHEY and SVGAGI. This chain's CDR3 is CASSYSLQASYNEQFF. In nucleotides, the CDR3 is TGTGCCAGCAGTTACTCGTTACAGGCGTCCTACAATGAGCAGTTCTTC.

The rearrangement uses TRBV27 and TRBJ2-2; 9 positions match TRBD2. Germline assignment: CDR1 MNHEY and CDR2 SMNVEV (reference sequence). This CDR3 contains 17 residues. V shed 5 bases, J shed 5 bases, and the junction held 12 bases outside the gene matches. Here the CDR3 reads CASSPWGAGGPTGELFF. The CDR3 DNA is TGTGCCAGCAGTCCCTGGGGGGCGGGAGGGCCGACCGGGGAGCTGTTTTTT.